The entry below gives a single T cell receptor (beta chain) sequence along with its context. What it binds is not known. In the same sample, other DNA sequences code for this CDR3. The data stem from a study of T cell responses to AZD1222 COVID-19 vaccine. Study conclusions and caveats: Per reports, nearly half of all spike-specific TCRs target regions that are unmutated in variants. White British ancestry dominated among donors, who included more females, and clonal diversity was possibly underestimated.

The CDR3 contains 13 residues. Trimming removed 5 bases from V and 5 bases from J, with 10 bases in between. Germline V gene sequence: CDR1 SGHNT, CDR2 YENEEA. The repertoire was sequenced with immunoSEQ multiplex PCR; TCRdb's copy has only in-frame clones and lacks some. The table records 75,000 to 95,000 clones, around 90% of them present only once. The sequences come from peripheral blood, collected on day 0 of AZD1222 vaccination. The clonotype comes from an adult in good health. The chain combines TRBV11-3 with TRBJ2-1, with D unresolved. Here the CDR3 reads CASSLYSDNEQFF. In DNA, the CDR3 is TGTGCCAGCAGCCTTTATTCGGACAATGAGCAGTTCTTC.